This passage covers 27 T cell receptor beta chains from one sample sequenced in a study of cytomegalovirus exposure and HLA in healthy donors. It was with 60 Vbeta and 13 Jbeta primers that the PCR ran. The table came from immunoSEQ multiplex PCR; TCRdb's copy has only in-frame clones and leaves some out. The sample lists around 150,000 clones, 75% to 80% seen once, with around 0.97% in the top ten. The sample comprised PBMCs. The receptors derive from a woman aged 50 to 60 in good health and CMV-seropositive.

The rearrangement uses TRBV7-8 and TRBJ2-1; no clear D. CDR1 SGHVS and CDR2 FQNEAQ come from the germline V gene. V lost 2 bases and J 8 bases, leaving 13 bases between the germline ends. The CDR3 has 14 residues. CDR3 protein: CASSLTGLRDEQFF. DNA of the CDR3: TGTGCCAGCAGCTTAACCGGCCTCCGGGATGAGCAGTTCTTC.

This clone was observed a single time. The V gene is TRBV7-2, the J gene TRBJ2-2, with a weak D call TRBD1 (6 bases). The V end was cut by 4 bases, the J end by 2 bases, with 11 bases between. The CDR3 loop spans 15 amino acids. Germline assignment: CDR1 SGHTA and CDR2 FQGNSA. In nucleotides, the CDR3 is TGTGCCAGCAGCTCTACAGGGACAAACACCGGGGAGCTGTTTTTT. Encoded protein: CASSSTGTNTGELFF.

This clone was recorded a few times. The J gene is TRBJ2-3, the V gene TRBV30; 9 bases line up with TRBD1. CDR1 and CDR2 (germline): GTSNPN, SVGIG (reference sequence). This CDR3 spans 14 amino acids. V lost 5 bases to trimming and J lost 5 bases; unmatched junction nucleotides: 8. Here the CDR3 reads CAWGQGHLRDTQYF. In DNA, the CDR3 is TGTGCCTGGGGACAGGGGCACTTAAGAGATACGCAGTATTTT. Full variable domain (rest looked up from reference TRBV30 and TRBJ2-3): SQTIHQWPATLVQPVGSPLSLECTVEGTSNPNLYWYRQAAGRGLQLLFYSVGIGQISSEVPQNLSASRPQDRQFILSSKKLLLSDSGFYLCAWGQGHLRDTQYFGPGTRLTVL.

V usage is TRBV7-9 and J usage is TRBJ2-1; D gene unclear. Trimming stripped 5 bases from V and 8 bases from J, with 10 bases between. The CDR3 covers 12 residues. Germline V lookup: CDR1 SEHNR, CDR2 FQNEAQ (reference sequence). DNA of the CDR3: TGTGCCAGCAGCACCCGGGTGGATGAGCAGTTCTTC. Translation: CASSTRVDEQFF.

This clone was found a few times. The DNA for the CDR3 is TGTGCCAGCAACTATTTAAATAGCAATCAGCCCCAGCATTTT. Its protein is CASNYLNSNQPQHF. The chain carries TRBV2 and TRBJ1-5; D call uncertain. Between the trimmed V and J ends, which lost 7 bases and 0 bases, there was a span of 10 bases. The germline gives CDR1 SNHLY, CDR2 FYNNEI. The CDR3 covers 14 residues.

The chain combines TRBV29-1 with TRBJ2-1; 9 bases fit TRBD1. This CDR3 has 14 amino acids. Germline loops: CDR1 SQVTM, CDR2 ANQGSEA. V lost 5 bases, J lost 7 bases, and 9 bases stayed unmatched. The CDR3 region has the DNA TGCAGCGTTCAACGGGACAGGGTGTTAAATGAGCAGTTCTTC. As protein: CSVQRDRVLNEQFF.

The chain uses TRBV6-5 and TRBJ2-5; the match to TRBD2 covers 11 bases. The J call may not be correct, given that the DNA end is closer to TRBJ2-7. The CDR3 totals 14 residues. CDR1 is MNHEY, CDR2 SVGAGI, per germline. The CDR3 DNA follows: TGTGCCAGCAGAAATAGCGGGAGGGCCGCCGAGCAGTACTTC. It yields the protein CASRNSGRAAEQYF.

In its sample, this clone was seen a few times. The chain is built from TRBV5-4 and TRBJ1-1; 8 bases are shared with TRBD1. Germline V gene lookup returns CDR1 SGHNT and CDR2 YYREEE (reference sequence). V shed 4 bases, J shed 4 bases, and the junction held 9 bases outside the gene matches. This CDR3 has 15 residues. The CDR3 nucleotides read TGTGCCAGCAGCCCGGACAGGGTTTTGTCCACTGAAGCTTTCTTT. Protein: CASSPDRVLSTEAFF.

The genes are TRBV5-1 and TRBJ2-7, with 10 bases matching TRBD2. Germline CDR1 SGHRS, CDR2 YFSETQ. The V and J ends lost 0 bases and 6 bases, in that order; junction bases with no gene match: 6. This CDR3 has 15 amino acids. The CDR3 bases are TGCGCCAGCAGCTTGGCCGGGCTAGCGGGGGTCGAGCAGTACTTC. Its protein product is CASSLAGLAGVEQYF.

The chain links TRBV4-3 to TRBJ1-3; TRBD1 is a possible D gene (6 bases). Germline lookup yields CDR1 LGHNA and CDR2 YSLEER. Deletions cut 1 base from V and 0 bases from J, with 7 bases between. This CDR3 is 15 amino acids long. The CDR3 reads CASSQAQGSGNTIYF. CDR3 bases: TGCGCCAGCAGCCAAGCACAGGGCTCTGGAAACACCATATATTTT.

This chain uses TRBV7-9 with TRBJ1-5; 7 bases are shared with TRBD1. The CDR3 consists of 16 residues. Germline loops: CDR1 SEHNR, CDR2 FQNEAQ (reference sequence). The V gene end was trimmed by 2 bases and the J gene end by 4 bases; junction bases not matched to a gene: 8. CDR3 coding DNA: TGTGCCAGCAGCTTACATGGAGGGGGCATAAATCAGCCCCAGCATTTT. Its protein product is CASSLHGGGINQPQHF.

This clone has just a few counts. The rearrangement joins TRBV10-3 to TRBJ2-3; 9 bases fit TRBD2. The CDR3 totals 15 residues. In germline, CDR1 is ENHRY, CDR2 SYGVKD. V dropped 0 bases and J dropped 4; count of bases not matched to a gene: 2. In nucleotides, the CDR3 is TGTGCCATCAGTGAGTCGCGGGGGGGCCCAGATACGCAGTATTTT. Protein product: CAISESRGGPDTQYF.

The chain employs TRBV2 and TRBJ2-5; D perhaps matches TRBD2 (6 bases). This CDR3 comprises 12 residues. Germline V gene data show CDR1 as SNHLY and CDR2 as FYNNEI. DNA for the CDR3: TGTGAAAGCCGGGGTAGCGGAGAGACCCAGTACTTC. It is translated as CESRGSGETQYF. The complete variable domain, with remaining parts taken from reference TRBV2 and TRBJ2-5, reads EPEVTQTPSHQVTQMGQEVILRCVPISNHLYFYWYRQILGQKVEFLVSFYNNEISEKSEIFDDQFSVERPDGSNFTLKIRSTKLEDSAMYFCESRGSGETQYFGPGTRLLVL.

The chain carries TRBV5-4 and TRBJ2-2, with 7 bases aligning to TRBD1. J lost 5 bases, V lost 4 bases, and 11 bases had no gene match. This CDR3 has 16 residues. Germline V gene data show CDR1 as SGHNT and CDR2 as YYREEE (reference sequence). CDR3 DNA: TGTGCCAGCAGCGGACGGACAGGACCCCAAACCGGGGAGCTGTTTTTT. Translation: CASSGRTGPQTGELFF.

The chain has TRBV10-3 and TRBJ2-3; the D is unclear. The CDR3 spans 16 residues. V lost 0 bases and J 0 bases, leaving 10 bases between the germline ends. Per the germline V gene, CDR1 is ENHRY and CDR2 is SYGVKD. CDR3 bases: TGTGCCATCAGTGAGTCAGGTTTCAGGAGCACAGATACGCAGTATTTT. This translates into CAISESGFRSTDTQYF.

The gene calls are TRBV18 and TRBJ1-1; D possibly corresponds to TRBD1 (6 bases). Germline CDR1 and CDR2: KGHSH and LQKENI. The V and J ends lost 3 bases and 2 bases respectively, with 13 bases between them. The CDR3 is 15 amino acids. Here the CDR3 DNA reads TGTGCCAGCTCACCTACACAGGGTCGAAACACTGAAGCTTTCTTT. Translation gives CASSPTQGRNTEAFF. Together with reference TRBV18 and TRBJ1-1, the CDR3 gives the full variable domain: NAGVMQNPRHLVRRRGQEARLRCSPMKGHSHVYWYRQLPEEGLKFMVYLQKENIIDESGMPKERFSAEFPKEGPSILRIQQVVRGDSAAYFCASSPTQGRNTEAFFGQGTRLTVV.

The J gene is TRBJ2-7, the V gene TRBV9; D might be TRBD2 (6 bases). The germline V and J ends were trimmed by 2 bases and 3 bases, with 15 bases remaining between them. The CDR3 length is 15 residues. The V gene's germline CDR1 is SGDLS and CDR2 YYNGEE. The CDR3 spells CASSVLPGLLYEQYF. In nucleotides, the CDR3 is TGTGCCAGCAGCGTCCTTCCGGGACTTCTCTACGAGCAGTACTTC.

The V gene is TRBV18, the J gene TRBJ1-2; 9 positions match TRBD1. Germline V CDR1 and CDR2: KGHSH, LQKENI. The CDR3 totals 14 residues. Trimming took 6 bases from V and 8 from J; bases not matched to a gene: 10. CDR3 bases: TGTGCCAGCTCCAGCCGAAGGGACAGGGAAGGCTACACCTTC. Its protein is CASSSRRDREGYTF.

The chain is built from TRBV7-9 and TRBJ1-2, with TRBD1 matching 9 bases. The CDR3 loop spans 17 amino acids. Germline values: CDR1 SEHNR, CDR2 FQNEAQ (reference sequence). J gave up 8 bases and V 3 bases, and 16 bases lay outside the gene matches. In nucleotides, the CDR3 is TGTGCCAGCAGCTTGAGAACCTCCGGGACAGGGAGCGGCGGCTACACCTTC. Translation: CASSLRTSGTGSGGYTF.

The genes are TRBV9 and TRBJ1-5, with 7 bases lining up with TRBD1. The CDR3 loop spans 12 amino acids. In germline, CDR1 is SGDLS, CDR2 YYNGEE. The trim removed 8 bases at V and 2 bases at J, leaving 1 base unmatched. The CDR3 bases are TGTGCCAGTGGACAGGGCAATCAGCCCCAGCATTTT. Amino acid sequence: CASGQGNQPQHF.

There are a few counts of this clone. CDR3 sequence reads: CASTLAYNSPLHF. CDR3 DNA sequence: TGTGCCAGCACGTTGGCATATAATTCACCCCTCCACTTT. V usage is TRBV28 and J usage is TRBJ1-6; D is ambiguous. Between the trimmed V and J ends, which lost 7 bases and 4 bases, there was a span of 8 bases. Germline V gene data show CDR1 as MDHEN and CDR2 as SYDVKM. The CDR3 has 13 residues.

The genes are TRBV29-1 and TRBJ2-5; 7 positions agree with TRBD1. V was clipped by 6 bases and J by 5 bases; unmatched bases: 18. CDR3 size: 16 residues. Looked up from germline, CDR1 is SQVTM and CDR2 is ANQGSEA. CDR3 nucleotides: TGCAGCGTACGTTCATCCTACAGGGGTTATCTGGAGACCCAGTACTTC. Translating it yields CSVRSSYRGYLETQYF.

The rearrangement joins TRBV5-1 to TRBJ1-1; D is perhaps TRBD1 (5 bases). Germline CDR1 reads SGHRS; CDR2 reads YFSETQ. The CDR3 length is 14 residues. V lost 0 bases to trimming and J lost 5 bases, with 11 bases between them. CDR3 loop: CASSLGQLGTEAFF. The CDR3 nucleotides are TGCGCCAGCAGCTTGGGACAGTTGGGGACTGAAGCTTTCTTT.

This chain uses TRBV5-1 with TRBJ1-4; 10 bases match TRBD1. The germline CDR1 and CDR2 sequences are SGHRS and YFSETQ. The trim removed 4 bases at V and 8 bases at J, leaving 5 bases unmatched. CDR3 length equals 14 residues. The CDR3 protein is CASSVGTGVEKLFF. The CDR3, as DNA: TGCGCCAGCAGCGTGGGGACAGGGGTCGAAAAACTGTTTTTT.

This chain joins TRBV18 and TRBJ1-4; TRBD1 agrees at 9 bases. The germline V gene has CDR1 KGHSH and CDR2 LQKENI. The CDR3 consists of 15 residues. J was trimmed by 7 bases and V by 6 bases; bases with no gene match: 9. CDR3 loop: CASSPGTGRGEKLFF. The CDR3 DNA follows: TGTGCCAGCTCGCCCGGGACAGGGAGGGGTGAAAAACTGTTTTTT.

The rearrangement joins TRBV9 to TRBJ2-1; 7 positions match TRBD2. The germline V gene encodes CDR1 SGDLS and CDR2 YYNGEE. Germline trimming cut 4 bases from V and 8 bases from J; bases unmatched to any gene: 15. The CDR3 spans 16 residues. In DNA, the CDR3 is TGTGCCAGCAGCCCTCGGACTAGTATATGGGTCGATGAGCAGTTCTTC. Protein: CASSPRTSIWVDEQFF. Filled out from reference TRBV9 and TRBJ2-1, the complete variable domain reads DSGVTQTPKHLITATGQRVTLRCSPRSGDLSVYWYQQSLDQGLQFLIQYYNGEERAKGNILERFSAQQFPDLHSELNLSSLELGDSALYFCASSPRTSIWVDEQFFGPGTRLTVL.

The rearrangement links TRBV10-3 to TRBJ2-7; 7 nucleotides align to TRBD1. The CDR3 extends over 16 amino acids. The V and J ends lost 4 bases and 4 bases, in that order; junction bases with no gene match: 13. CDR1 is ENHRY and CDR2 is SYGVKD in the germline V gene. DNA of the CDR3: TGTGCCATCAGTGGGTATCGACAGGGAGCCTTTTACGAGCAGTACTTC. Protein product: CAISGYRQGAFYEQYF.